This is a list of T cell receptor beta chains from one sample in a study of cytomegalovirus exposure and HLA in healthy donors. Method: immunoSEQ multiplex PCR; TCRdb's copy keeps in-frame clones and lacks some. Of over 95,000 clones listed, 77% were seen once; the top ten hold about a tenth. Sample: PBMCs. These receptors all stem from a man aged 35 to 55 in good health and CMV-seropositive. CDR3s include the opening cysteine and the closing phenylalanine or tryptophan. The D gene is left open where the match is weak. Not all rows give a size; the values are once, few, many and, for expanded clones, a class.

TRBJ1-2,.,once,TRBV4-1,TGCGCCAGCAGCCAAGTAACACAAACTAACTATGGCTACACCTTC,CASSQVTQTNYGYTF
TRBJ1-1,.,.,TRBV28,TGTGCCAGCAAAGGCCCTGGGACACCAAACACTGAAGCTTTCTTT,CASKGPGTPNTEAFF
TRBJ2-1,.,.,TRBV6-1,TGTGCCAGCAGTGGATTGACAGGTTTTGGGTACAATGAGCAGTTCTTC,CASSGLTGFGYNEQFF
TRBJ1-1,.,.,TRBV7-9,TGTGCCAGCAGCCCCCGGGCGGGGCGGCTGAACACTGAAGCTTTCTTT,CASSPRAGRLNTEAFF
TRBJ1-1,TRBD1,.,TRBV5-1,TGCGCCAGCAGCATAGCGGACAGGGGGTACGGTGAAGCTTTCTTT,CASSIADRGYGEAFF
TRBJ2-1,TRBD2,.,TRBV11-2,TGTGCCAGCAGCTTAGACCCTAGCGGGGTAGATGAGCAGTTCTTC,CASSLDPSGVDEQFF
TRBJ2-3,.,.,TRBV6-5,TGTGCCAGCAGTGCGGACAGAATCACAGATACGCAGTATTTT,CASSADRITDTQYF
TRBJ1-5,.,.,TRBV27,TGTGCCAGCAGTTTGGGGAGCTTGGGCACCCAGCATTTT,CASSLGSLGTQHF
TRBJ2-3,TRBD2,few,TRBV28,TGTGCCAGCAAAGCGGGGACTAGCACAGATACGCAGTATTTT,CASKAGTSTDTQYF
TRBJ2-5,.,few,TRBV5-1,TGCGCCAGCAGCCCCGGTGGGGGGCAAGAGACCCAGTACTTC,CASSPGGGQETQYF
TRBJ2-3,TRBD2,.,TRBV28,TGTGCCAGCAGCCCAACTAGCGGGGGGCAGGCAGATACGCAGTATTTT,CASSPTSGGQADTQYF
TRBJ1-5,TRBD1,.,TRBV6-5,TGTGCCAGCAGTTACCCTCTGACAGGGGTCAATCAGCCCCAGCATTTT,CASSYPLTGVNQPQHF
TRBJ2-5,TRBD1,.,TRBV28,TGTGCCAGCAGGACAGGGACAGGGTGGGAAGGAGAGACCCAGTACTTC,CASRTGTGWEGETQYF
TRBJ2-6,.,few,TRBV28,TGTGCCAGCAGATATAGGGGGTCTGGGGCCAACGGCCTGACTTTC,CASRYRGSGANGLTF
TRBJ2-1,TRBD2,.,TRBV6-4,TGTGCCAGCAGTGACTCACTAGCGGGGGCCAATGAGCAGTTCTTC,CASSDSLAGANEQFF
TRBJ2-7,.,.,TRBV7-3,TGTGCCAGCAGCCGCGGGGAGCCCTACGAGCAGTACTTC,CASSRGEPYEQYF
TRBJ2-7,.,.,TRBV5-1,TGCGCCAGCAGCCCGCAGGAGGGCTCCTACGAGCAGTACTTC,CASSPQEGSYEQYF
TRBJ1-6,.,.,TRBV28,TGTGCCAGCAGTTTCGGAGGGCTTAATTCACCCCTCCACTTT,CASSFGGLNSPLHF
TRBJ1-4,TRBD1,.,TRBV28,TGTGCCAGCAGTCGCCAGGGGGAGAGTAATGAAAAACTGTTTTTT,CASSRQGESNEKLFF
TRBJ1-1,TRBD1,.,TRBV7-3,TGTGCCAGCAGCTCCGGACAGGTGGGCGCTGAAGCTTTCTTT,CASSSGQVGAEAFF
TRBJ2-5,TRBD1,once,TRBV7-2,TGTGCCAGCAGCCGGTACCACCGGGACAGCCAAGAGACCCAGTACTTC,CASSRYHRDSQETQYF
TRBJ2-3,TRBD1,.,TRBV13,TGTGCCAGCAGCCACGTCGGGACAGTTACTAGCACAGATACGCAGTATTTT,CASSHVGTVTSTDTQYF
TRBJ2-7,TRBD1,.,TRBV5-1,TGCGCCAGCAGCTTGAGACAGGGGGGTCACGAGCAGTACTTC,CASSLRQGGHEQYF
TRBJ2-3,.,.,TRBV5-1,TGCGCCAGCAGCTTGGTCGGTTTCTCCTCCACAGATACGCAGTATTTT,CASSLVGFSSTDTQYF
TRBJ2-2,TRBD1,few,TRBV7-8,TGTGCCAGCAGCCCTACTGACAGGGGGGGTTCCGGGGAGCTGTTTTTT,CASSPTDRGGSGELFF
TRBJ2-1,TRBD2,once,TRBV19,TGTGCCAGTAGTACCCTAGCGGGGGGGAACTACAATGAGCAGTTCTTC,CASSTLAGGNYNEQFF
TRBJ1-2,TRBD1,few,TRBV5-1,TGCGCCAGCAGCTTGGGTTGGGGACAGGGACATGGCTACACCTTC,CASSLGWGQGHGYTF
TRBJ2-1,.,few,TRBV19,TGTGCCAGTAGTCCCCGACTAGTTCATGAGCAGTTCTTC,CASSPRLVHEQFF
TRBJ1-2,TRBD1,.,TRBV5-5,TGTGCCAGCAGCTTGGCTGGGGACAGGGGGTTGTATGGCTACACCTTC,CASSLAGDRGLYGYTF
TRBJ2-6,.,.,TRBV7-9,TGTGCCAGCAGCTTCGCGGGAAACCTGACTTTC,CASSFAGNLTF
TRBJ1-1,.,once,TRBV6-5,TGTGCCAGCAGTTACCGTCACAGGAAAACGGTTGCTTTCTTT,CASSYRHRKTVAFF
TRBJ1-5,.,.,TRBV5-4,TGTGCCAGCAGCCAGGACGGAGGTATCACGCCCCAGCATTTT,CASSQDGGITPQHF
TRBJ2-7,.,.,TRBV6-5,TGTGCCAGCAGTTACTTGGCACAGGGTGGGGTGTACGAGCAGTACTTC,CASSYLAQGGVYEQYF
TRBJ2-7,TRBD1,.,TRBV6-1,TGTGCCAGCGGTGAAGCGATCGCAGGGGGCGTCTACGAGCAGTACTTC,CASGEAIAGGVYEQYF
TRBJ2-6,.,.,TRBV4-1,TGTGCCAGCAGCCAAGACGCAGGGGTTGGGGCCAACGTCCTGACTTTC,CASSQDAGVGANVLTF
TRBJ2-7,.,few,TRBV7-2,TGTGCCAGCAGCTCCTCACGGGAGCAGTACTTC,CASSSSREQYF
TRBJ1-5,TRBD1,.,TRBV28,TGTGCCAGCAGTTTATTGCAGGGGGGTCAGCCCCAGCATTTT,CASSLLQGGQPQHF
TRBJ2-3,TRBD2,.,TRBV4-2,TGTGCCAGCAGCCAAGTAGGAGCGGGGGATGACACAGATACGCAGTATTTT,CASSQVGAGDDTDTQYF
TRBJ2-7,.,.,TRBV29-1,TGCAGCGTTGCGCAGGGGCCTGGCCACGAGCAGTACTTC,CSVAQGPGHEQYF
TRBJ1-6,TRBD1,.,TRBV30,TGTGCCTGGAGTTTTCGCCGACAGGGTGTTTATTCACCCCTCCACTTT,CAWSFRRQGVYSPLHF
TRBJ2-5,.,.,TRBV4-1,TGCGCCAGCAGCCAAGGGGTTGCGGACATAGAGACCCAGTACTTC,CASSQGVADIETQYF
TRBJ1-1,.,once,TRBV19,TGTGCCAGTAGTATGGCGCCAGGGGTAGTGAACACTGAAGCTTTCTTT,CASSMAPGVVNTEAFF
TRBJ2-1,.,.,TRBV27,TGTGCCAGCAGTTTAACTGGGGGCTATTACAATGAGCAGTTCTTC,CASSLTGGYYNEQFF
TRBJ1-3,.,.,TRBV2,TGTGCCCTAAAAAGAGGGTTTGGAAACACCATATATTTT,CALKRGFGNTIYF
TRBJ1-5,.,.,TRBV7-8,TGTGCCAGCAGTCCCCCAGGCTATAGCAATCAGCCCCAGCATTTT,CASSPPGYSNQPQHF
TRBJ2-7,.,few,TRBV10-3,TGTGCCATCAGGACCGCGGGCCTGAACTGGGAGCAGTACTTC,CAIRTAGLNWEQYF
TRBJ2-1,TRBD2,.,TRBV4-2,TGTGCCAGCAGCCAAGACGAAGCGGGGGGGCCGAGGGAGCAGTTCTTC,CASSQDEAGGPREQFF
TRBJ2-7,.,.,TRBV7-3,TGTGCCAGCAGCCCGGCTCCGGGGTACGAGCAGTACTTC,CASSPAPGYEQYF
TRBJ2-3,TRBD1,.,TRBV6-4,TGTGCCAGCAGTGACGGGTCGGGACAGGGCACAGATACGCAGTATTTT,CASSDGSGQGTDTQYF
TRBJ2-3,TRBD2,few,TRBV5-1,TGCGCCAGCAGCTCGGGACTAGCGGGGGGGGATACGCAGTATTTT,CASSSGLAGGDTQYF
TRBJ2-3,.,.,TRBV5-5,TGTGCCAGCAGCTTGGTAGGGGTCGCAGATACGCAGTATTTT,CASSLVGVADTQYF
TRBJ2-3,TRBD2,.,TRBV11-1,TGTGCCAGCAGCTTAGGTCTAGCGGGGGGGCCAGGCACAGATACGCAGTATTTT,CASSLGLAGGPGTDTQYF
TRBJ2-4,.,few,TRBV28,TGTGCCAGCAGTTTAACTTCTCCCTACAAAAACATTCAGTACTTC,CASSLTSPYKNIQYF
TRBJ1-2,.,few,TRBV18,TGTGCCAGCTCAGCTCACCGGGAATATGGCTACACCTTC,CASSAHREYGYTF
TRBJ1-2,.,.,TRBV28,TGTGCCAGCAGTAAGGACATCTATGGCTACACCTTC,CASSKDIYGYTF
TRBJ2-1,.,.,TRBV7-6,TGTGCCAGCAGCTTAGCGTGGGGGGGCTTGGATGAGCAGTTCTTC,CASSLAWGGLDEQFF
TRBJ2-7,.,.,TRBV7-2,TGTGCCAGCAGCTTAGCGCTCGGGGGCTACGAGCAGTACTTC,CASSLALGGYEQYF
TRBJ2-7,TRBD2,.,TRBV7-9,TGTTCCAGCAGCTTGGAGCGGGGTCGTTTCGAGCAGTACTTC,CSSSLERGRFEQYF
TRBJ2-2,.,.,TRBV5-1,TGCGCCAGCAGCCCCGGGGCGGGGGCGCAGGGCGGGGAGCTGTTTTTT,CASSPGAGAQGGELFF
TRBJ1-4,TRBD1,.,TRBV10-3,TGTGCCATCAGACCGGGACAGGGAAATGAAAAACTGTTTTTT,CAIRPGQGNEKLFF